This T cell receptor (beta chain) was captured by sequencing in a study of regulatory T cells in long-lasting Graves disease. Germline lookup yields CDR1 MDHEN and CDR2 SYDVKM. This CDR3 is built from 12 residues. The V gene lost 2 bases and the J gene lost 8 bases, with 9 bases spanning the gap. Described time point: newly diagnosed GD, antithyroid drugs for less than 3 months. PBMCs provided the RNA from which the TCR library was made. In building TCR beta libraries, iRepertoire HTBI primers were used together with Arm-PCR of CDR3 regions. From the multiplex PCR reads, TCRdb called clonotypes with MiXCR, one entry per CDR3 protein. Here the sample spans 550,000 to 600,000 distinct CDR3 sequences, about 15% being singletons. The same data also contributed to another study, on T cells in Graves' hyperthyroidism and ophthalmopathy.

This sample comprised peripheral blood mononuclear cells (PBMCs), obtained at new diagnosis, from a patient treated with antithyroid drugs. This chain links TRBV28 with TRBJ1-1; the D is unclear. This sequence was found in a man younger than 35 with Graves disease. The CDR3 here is CASSLVSDEAFF. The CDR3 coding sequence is TGTGCCAGCAGTTTAGTGTCAGACGAAGCTTTCTTT.